The next 29 T cell receptor beta chains were all read from a single sample in a study of T cell repertoires in cytomegalovirus infection. One entry per CDR3 protein, called by TCRdb with MiXCR from the reads. Of 300,000 or so distinct CDR3 sequences listed, around 10% were seen once; the top ten hold 2.5%. The sample was PBMCs. These receptors were obtained from a human donor in good health (CMV status not recorded). Some clones in this sample may be carry-over from other donors' samples.

This chain uses TRBV4-2 with TRBJ2-1; D perhaps matches TRBD2 (5 bases). V lost 7 bases and J 4 bases, leaving 14 bases between the germline ends. The germline V gene has CDR1 LGHNA and CDR2 YNFKEQ. This CDR3 is built from 14 residues. The CDR3: CASMPGSGYNEQFF. CDR3 sequence (DNA): TGTGCCAGCATGCCGGGAAGCGGTTACAATGAGCAGTTCTTC.

This clonotype was counted a few times. Relative to the germline gene, one junction end is altered; a read error may explain this. The rearrangement joins TRBV7-2 to TRBJ2-1; the match to TRBD2 covers 9 bases. There are 15 residues in the CDR3. Germline-derived CDR1 and CDR2 are SGHTA and FQGNSA. CDR3 DNA sequence: TGTGTCAGCAGCTTTGGCGGGGGGGCCTACAATGAGCAGTTCTTC. This encodes CVSSFGGGAYNEQFF.

This clonotype came up many times. The V gene is TRBV28, the J gene TRBJ1-5; D may be TRBD1 (5 bases). The CDR3 totals 14 residues. CDR1 is MDHEN, CDR2 SYDVKM, per germline. V was trimmed by 6 bases and J by 4 bases, leaving 13 bases between them. CDR3 DNA sequence: TGTGCCAGCAGGGCCGACAGAGAGAATCAGCCCCAGCATTTT. As protein: CASRADRENQPQHF.

This clonotype was recorded at least ten times. V usage is TRBV20-1 and J usage is TRBJ1-1; 7 bases are a match to TRBD1. V shed 1 base, J shed 5 bases, and the junction held 7 bases outside the gene matches. The CDR3 sequence is 14 residues long. Germline values: CDR1 DFQATT, CDR2 SNEGSKA (reference sequence). The CDR3 DNA is TGCAGTGCTAGAGCAGGGGGGGGGCGGACTGAAGCTTTCTTT. As protein: CSARAGGGRTEAFF.

This clonotype has at least ten counts. The chain joins TRBV14 to TRBJ2-5; D remains ambiguous. The germline V gene has CDR1 SGHDN and CDR2 FVKESK. Trimming cost V 4 bases and J 4 bases, with 10 bases left between them. The CDR3 totals 13 residues. Written as DNA, the CDR3 is TGTGCCAGCAGCCCCCGGGCGTCAGAGACCCAGTACTTC. Residues: CASSPRASETQYF. Based on the CDR3 plus reference TRBV14 and TRBJ2-5, the full variable domain is EAGVTQFPSHSVIEKGQTVTLRCDPISGHDNLYWYRRVMGKEIKFLLHFVKESKQDESGMPNNRFLAERTGGTYSTLKVQPAELEDSGVYFCASSPRASETQYFGPGTRLLVL.

In this sample, this clonotype turned up many times. V is TRBV6-6 and J is TRBJ1-1, with D unresolved. Germline lookup yields CDR1 MNHNY and CDR2 SVGAGI (reference sequence). V gave up 0 bases and J gave up 1 base, with 6 bases separating them. The CDR3 length is 14 residues. CDR3 protein: CASSYSRGNTEAFF. The CDR3 bases are TGTGCCAGCAGTTACTCCCGGGGGAACACTGAAGCTTTCTTT.

This clonotype occurred many times. V is TRBV7-6 and J is TRBJ2-7; 8 nucleotides line up with TRBD2. Germline CDR1 is SGHVS and CDR2 is FNYEAQ. The CDR3 is made up of 15 amino acids. Trimming at V came to 5 bases and at J to 2 bases, leaving 8 bases not matched to a gene. The CDR3 nucleotides are TGTGCCAGCAGCGCAGCCCCGGGACTAGCCTACGAGCAGTACTTC. Its translation is CASSAAPGLAYEQYF.

The chain employs TRBV2 and TRBJ1-6; D remains unclear. With 0 bases removed from V and 8 bases from J, the gap between germline ends came to 14 bases. The CDR3 has 16 residues. The germline CDR1 and CDR2 sequences are SNHLY and FYNNEI. In DNA, the CDR3 is TGTGCCAGCAGTGAAGCAGGAGGAGGGTTGCATTCACCCCTCCACTTT. Translation: CASSEAGGGLHSPLHF.

This clonotype was counted at least ten times. The chain links TRBV18 to TRBJ1-1; TRBD1 might be the D (5 bases). Trimming shortened V by 2 bases and J by 5 bases, and 15 bases separated the two germline ends. This CDR3 contains 15 residues. Germline-derived CDR1 and CDR2 are KGHSH and LQKENI. The CDR3 nucleotides are TGTGCCAGCTCACCAGATGGGGGAGGCGTAACTGAAGCTTTCTTT. It specifies CASSPDGGGVTEAFF. The full variable domain, in which reference TRBV18 and TRBJ1-1 provide the parts outside the CDR3, is NAGVMQNPRHLVRRRGQEARLRCSPMKGHSHVYWYRQLPEEGLKFMVYLQKENIIDESGMPKERFSAEFPKEGPSILRIQQVVRGDSAAYFCASSPDGGGVTEAFFGQGTRLTVV.

This clonotype was seen many times. V gene TRBV2 combines with J gene TRBJ2-2; the D gene could be TRBD1 or TRBD2 (5 bases each). The CDR3 has 13 amino acids. V gave up 7 bases and J gave up 6 bases, with 12 bases separating them. Germline V gene data show CDR1 as SNHLY and CDR2 as FYNNEI. CDR3 protein: CASNVGGSGELFF. CDR3 nucleotides: TGTGCCAGCAATGTTGGGGGATCCGGGGAGCTGTTTTTT.

This clonotype was counted only a few times. The chain links TRBV4-2 to TRBJ2-1; D is undetermined. Germline assignment: CDR1 LGHNA and CDR2 YNFKEQ. Trimming stripped 0 bases from V and 6 bases from J, with 9 bases between. The CDR3 extends over 14 amino acids. CDR3 loop: CASSQDMAGNEQFF. CDR3 sequence (DNA): TGTGCCAGCAGCCAAGATATGGCAGGCAATGAGCAGTTCTTC.

In this sample, this clonotype turned up many times. The rearrangement joins TRBV10-2 to TRBJ2-5; D is possibly TRBD2 (6 bases). This CDR3 has 11 amino acids. Germline V gives CDR1 WSHSY, CDR2 SAAADI. The V end lost 6 bases, the J end lost 4 bases, and 6 bases lay between the germline ends. The CDR3 protein is CASSGGETQYF. The CDR3, as DNA: TGCGCCAGCAGCGGGGGAGAGACCCAGTACTTC.

This clonotype appeared a few times. This chain uses TRBV5-6 with TRBJ2-1; tentatively, D is TRBD2 (5 bases). V shed 3 bases and J shed 2 bases, with 15 bases lying between them. From germline, CDR1 is SGHDT and CDR2 YYEEEE. This CDR3 comprises 16 residues. The CDR3 reads CASSSDGGPTYNEQFF. In nucleotides, the CDR3 is TGTGCCAGCAGCTCCGACGGCGGGCCCACCTACAATGAGCAGTTCTTC.

This clonotype was seen at least ten times. CDR3 sequence (DNA): TGCAGCGTTGAAGATCGGGCGACTAGCGGGGGGCCCGGGGAGCTGTTTTTT. Its translation: CSVEDRATSGGPGELFF. V usage is TRBV29-1 and J usage is TRBJ2-2; 13 bases line up with TRBD2. This CDR3 is built from 17 residues. Germline CDR1 is SQVTM and CDR2 is ANQGSEA. Losses at the gene ends were 0 bases for V and 6 bases for J; bases not matched to a gene: 7.

Here the CDR3 reads CSALRGSVGTDTQYF. In DNA form, the CDR3 reads TGCAGTGCACTTCGGGGTTCCGTCGGGACAGATACGCAGTATTTT. This chain joins TRBV20-1 and TRBJ2-3; tentatively, D is TRBD2 (5 bases). From germline, CDR1 is DFQATT and CDR2 SNEGSKA (reference sequence). The CDR3 runs to 15 residues. V dropped 6 bases and J dropped 3 bases, with 19 bases sitting between them.

This clonotype was counted ten times or more. The chain couples TRBV7-2 to TRBJ1-1; D ambiguous. The germline V and J ends were trimmed by 5 bases and 0 bases, with 10 bases remaining between them. The length of the CDR3 is 14 residues. The germline gives CDR1 SGHTA, CDR2 FQGNSA. CDR3 DNA: TGTGCCAGCAGCCGGGGTGCGATGAACACTGAAGCTTTCTTT. Its translation is CASSRGAMNTEAFF.

This clonotype was observed at least ten times. The V gene is TRBV5-1, the J gene TRBJ1-3, with TRBD1 as a possible D gene (6 bases). Trimming pared 4 bases from V and 0 bases from J, leaving 11 bases between. Germline V gives CDR1 SGHRS, CDR2 YFSETQ. The CDR3 is 15 residues long. In DNA, the CDR3 is TGCGCCAGCAGCCCAACAGGGACCTCTGGAAACACCATATATTTT. Amino acid sequence: CASSPTGTSGNTIYF.

This clonotype was counted at least ten times. The chain is built from TRBV29-1 and TRBJ1-4, with 7 bases identical to TRBD1. Losses at the gene ends were 5 bases for V and 6 bases for J; bases not matched to a gene: 6. CDR3 length equals 13 residues. CDR1 SQVTM and CDR2 ANQGSEA come from the germline V gene. As DNA, the CDR3 is TGCAGCGTTTTTACAGGGGTTGATGAAAAACTGTTTTTT. This translates into CSVFTGVDEKLFF.

This clonotype was counted ten times or more. The CDR3 spells CASSQGGQGGRKLFF. CDR3 DNA: TGCGCCAGCAGCCAAGGGGGACAGGGCGGCCGAAAACTGTTTTTT. The gene calls are TRBV4-1 and TRBJ1-4; TRBD1 agrees at 9 bases. CDR1 and CDR2 (germline): MGHRA, YSYEKL. The ends lost 1 base at V and 10 bases at J; junction bases unmatched: 7. The CDR3 extends over 15 amino acids.

This clonotype was detected ten times or more. The V and J genes are TRBV7-8 and TRBJ1-2; 10 positions match TRBD1. The germline V gene has CDR1 SGHVS and CDR2 FQNEAQ. The CDR3 is 13 residues long. The J segment lost 7 bases and the V segment lost 2 bases, leaving 1 base of the junction unmatched. CDR3 DNA sequence: TGTGCCAGCAGCTTACGGGACAGGGGTGGCTACACCTTC. As protein: CASSLRDRGGYTF.

This clonotype was seen a few times. The chain uses TRBV15 and TRBJ2-3; TRBD2 agrees at 11 bases. V lost 4 bases to trimming and J lost 0 bases; unmatched junction nucleotides: 9. The CDR3 consists of 18 residues. CDR1 LNHNV and CDR2 YYDKDF come from the germline V gene (reference sequence). The CDR3 DNA sequence: TGTGCCACCAGCACCGGCGTGCTAGCGGGGGGAAGCACAGATACGCAGTATTTT. As protein: CATSTGVLAGGSTDTQYF.

The CDR3 region has the DNA TGTGCCAGCAGTGAGAGGGCAGGACCCCCCCTTCTTTTCTTT. Translating gives CASSERAGPPLLFF. J is TRBJ1-1 and V is TRBV2, with unresolved D. Germline lookup yields CDR1 SNHLY and CDR2 FYNNEI. The CDR3 length is 14 residues. Trimming took off 3 bases at V and 13 bases at J, with 21 bases between the two ends.

This clonotype was counted ten times or more. V usage is TRBV28 and J usage is TRBJ1-2; D not certain. Germline V gene sequence: CDR1 MDHEN, CDR2 SYDVKM. The germline V and J ends were trimmed by 5 bases and 5 bases, with 15 bases remaining between them. CDR3 length: 14 residues. The CDR3 is CASSTGEDVYGYTF. CDR3 nucleotides: TGTGCCAGCAGTACCGGGGAGGATGTATATGGCTACACCTTC.

The chain links TRBV20-1 to TRBJ1-6; TRBD1 matches 8 bases. The germline V gene encodes CDR1 DFQATT and CDR2 SNEGSKA (reference sequence). The CDR3 contains 13 residues. V shed 6 bases and J 9 bases; nucleotides not matched to a gene: 7. The CDR3 DNA reads as TGCAGTGCAAGGACAGACAGGGGTTCACCCCTCCACTTT. Amino acid sequence: CSARTDRGSPLHF.

This clonotype came up many times. The genes are TRBV27 and TRBJ2-3; D ambiguous. V dropped 8 bases and J dropped 5 bases, with 11 bases sitting between them. The CDR3 runs to 12 residues. Germline V CDR1 and CDR2: MNHEY, SMNVEV (reference sequence). CDR3 region: CASGRGRDTQYF. The CDR3 coding sequence is TGTGCCAGCGGCCGAGGACGAGATACGCAGTATTTT.

The sample holds many counts of this clonotype. The chain joins TRBV5-1 to TRBJ2-6, with D unclear. The CDR3 spans 14 residues. Deletions cut 3 bases from V and 1 base from J, with 5 bases between. CDR1 is SGHRS, CDR2 YFSETQ, per germline. The CDR3 sequence: CASSSISGANVLTF. The CDR3 DNA reads TGCGCCAGCAGCTCGATATCTGGGGCCAACGTCCTGACTTTC. Based on the CDR3 plus reference TRBV5-1 and TRBJ2-6, the full variable domain is KAGVTQTPRYLIKTRGQQVTLSCSPISGHRSVSWYQQTPGQGLQFLFEYFSETQRNKGNFPGRFSGRQFSNSRSEMNVSTLELGDSALYLCASSSISGANVLTFGAGSRLTVL.

This clonotype was seen repeatedly, ten times or more. The chain joins TRBV7-2 to TRBJ2-5; 9 bases fit TRBD2. The V gene's germline CDR1 is SGHTA and CDR2 FQGNSA. CDR3 length: 15 amino acids. J gave up 5 bases and V 5 bases, and 9 bases lay outside the gene matches. CDR3 nucleotides: TGTGCCAGCAGCCGACAGCGGGGGGTGGGGGAGACCCAGTACTTC. As protein: CASSRQRGVGETQYF.

This clonotype was recorded a few times. The chain carries TRBV7-6 and TRBJ2-5; either TRBD1 or TRBD2 may supply D (5 bases each). Germline V gives CDR1 SGHVS, CDR2 FNYEAQ. The CDR3 is 14 residues long. The V end lost 0 bases, the J end lost 3 bases, and 8 bases lay between the germline ends. The chain's CDR3 is CASSLAGTKETQYF. For the CDR3, the DNA is TGTGCCAGCAGCTTAGCGGGGACCAAAGAGACCCAGTACTTC.

Many counts were recorded for this clonotype. The genes are TRBV7-2 and TRBJ1-3; D not certain. Between the trimmed V and J ends, which lost 1 base and 0 bases, there was a span of 13 bases. The germline CDR1 and CDR2 sequences are SGHTA and FQGNSA. This CDR3 has 17 amino acids. The CDR3 loop is CASSLEHVLSSGNTIYF. In DNA, the CDR3 is TGTGCCAGCAGCTTAGAGCACGTCCTCAGCTCTGGAAACACCATATATTTT.